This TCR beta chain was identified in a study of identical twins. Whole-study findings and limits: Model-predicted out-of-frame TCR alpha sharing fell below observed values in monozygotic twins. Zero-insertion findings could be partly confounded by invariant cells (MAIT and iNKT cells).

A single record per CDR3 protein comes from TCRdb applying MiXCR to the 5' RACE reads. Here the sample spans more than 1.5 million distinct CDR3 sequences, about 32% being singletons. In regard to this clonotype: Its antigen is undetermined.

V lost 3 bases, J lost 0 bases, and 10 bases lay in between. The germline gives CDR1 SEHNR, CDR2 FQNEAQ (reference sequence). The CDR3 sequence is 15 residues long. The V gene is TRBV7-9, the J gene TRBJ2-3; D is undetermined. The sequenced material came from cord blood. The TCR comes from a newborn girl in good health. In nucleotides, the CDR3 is TGTGCCAGCAGCTTTGGCAGCACTAGCACAGATACGCAGTATTTT. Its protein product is CASSFGSTSTDTQYF.